This TCR beta chain was recovered during a study of T cell repertoires in cytomegalovirus infection. Study-level background: Public TCR beta signatures were indicative of both CMV infection and a matching HLA type.

TCRdb re-derived calls from the reads in MiXCR, one entry per CDR3 protein. The sample contains hundreds of thousands of distinct CDR3 sequences, approximately 25% of which appear only once. This clonotype was detected ten times or more. Its cognate antigen is unknown. Study-level results: Pooled public TCR beta family frequency picked out CMV carriers with the relevant HLA.

Trimming cost V 5 bases and J 5 bases; bases outside gene matches: 12. Germline V lookup: CDR1 MDHEN, CDR2 SYDVKM. The length of the CDR3 is 16 residues. The V gene is TRBV28, the J gene TRBJ1-2, with TRBD1 matching over 9 bases. The TCR originated in a human donor in good health (CMV status not recorded). Some clones in this sample may be carry-over from other donors' samples. Sequenced material: CD8+ T cells from PBMCs. The CDR3 loop reads CASSPSKDRGVYGYTF. The DNA of the CDR3 is TGTGCCAGCAGTCCCAGCAAGGACAGGGGAGTGTATGGCTACACCTTC.